A selection of T cell receptor beta chains follows, all from one sample in a study of cytomegalovirus exposure and HLA in healthy donors. Generated by immunoSEQ multiplex PCR, the TCRdb table keeps only in-frame clones and is missing some. The table includes over 120,000 clones, about 90% detected once. Sequenced input: PBMCs. These TCRs come from a woman aged 25 to 45 in good health and CMV-seropositive. The CDR3 runs from the conserved cysteine through the conserved F or W. D genes are given only for firm matches. Rows give clone size only sometimes, using once, few, many, or a class for an expanded clone.

clone size	D gene	V gene	J gene	CDR3 protein	CDR3 DNA
NA	TRBD1	TRBV7-8	TRBJ1-5	CASSTGAVYSNQPQHF	TGTGCCAGCAGTACAGGGGCCGTTTATAGCAATCAGCCCCAGCATTTT
NA	NA	TRBV15	TRBJ1-5	CATSRQGLSQPQHF	TGTGCCACCAGCAGACAGGGTCTATCTCAGCCCCAGCATTTT
NA	NA	TRBV7-9	TRBJ1-6	CASSLDIPNSPLHF	TGTGCCAGCAGCTTAGACATCCCGAATTCACCCCTCCACTTT
NA	NA	TRBV6-1	TRBJ1-5	CASSDAGGNQPQHF	TGTGCCAGCAGTGACGCAGGCGGCAATCAGCCCCAGCATTTT
NA	TRBD2	TRBV6-1	TRBJ2-1	CASSEVGGEGRARGNEQFF	TGTGCCAGCAGTGAAGTTGGAGGTGAAGGGAGGGCCAGAGGCAATGAGCAGTTCTTC
NA	NA	TRBV5-1	TRBJ1-5	CASSPGGISNQPQHF	TGCGCCAGCAGCCCGGGGGGGATTAGCAATCAGCCCCAGCATTTT
once	NA	TRBV27	TRBJ1-2	CASSVTPNYGYTF	TGTGCCAGCAGTGTCACACCAAACTATGGCTACACCTTC
NA	NA	TRBV5-1	TRBJ2-3	CASSPEAPDTQYF	TGCGCCAGCAGCCCTGAAGCTCCAGATACGCAGTATTTT
once	NA	TRBV7-6	TRBJ2-1	CASSQGNEQFF	TGTGCCAGCAGTCAGGGGAATGAGCAGTTCTTC
NA	NA	TRBV28	TRBJ2-5	CASSPRGSGDKTQYF	TGTGCCAGCAGTCCCCGAGGAAGCGGGGACAAGACCCAGTACTTC
NA	TRBD2	TRBV6-5	TRBJ2-1	CASTRTSGDEQFF	TGTGCCAGCACCAGGACTAGCGGGGATGAGCAGTTCTTC
NA	NA	TRBV5-1	TRBJ2-4	CASSRTGLLAKNIQYF	TGCGCCAGCAGCCGTACGGGACTGCTAGCCAAAAACATTCAGTACTTC
once	TRBD1	TRBV5-1	TRBJ2-7	CASSSSDRGPYEQYF	TGCGCCAGCAGCTCCTCGGACAGGGGACCCTACGAGCAGTACTTC
NA	TRBD1	TRBV5-4	TRBJ2-7	CASSFRDRVHEQYF	TGTGCCAGCAGCTTCCGGGACAGGGTCCACGAGCAGTACTTC
NA	NA	TRBV6-1	TRBJ2-1	CASSETPTMRNEQFF	TGTGCCAGCAGTGAAACACCCACAATGCGGAATGAGCAGTTCTTC
NA	NA	TRBV7-8	TRBJ1-2	CASSPKGYKGPNGYTF	TGTGCCAGCAGCCCCAAGGGTTATAAGGGGCCTAACGGCTACACCTTC
NA	TRBD1	TRBV5-4	TRBJ2-1	CASSGTGGSYNEQFF	TGTGCCAGCAGCGGGACAGGGGGCTCCTACAATGAGCAGTTCTTC
NA	NA	TRBV10-2	TRBJ2-7	CASSESRARTISSYEQYF	TGCGCCAGCAGTGAGTCGCGGGCACGGACGATATCGTCCTACGAGCAGTACTTC
NA	TRBD1	TRBV14	TRBJ2-3	CASTRGLLPSTDTQYF	TGTGCCAGCACAAGGGGGCTATTACCTAGCACAGATACGCAGTATTTT
NA	NA	TRBV7-2	TRBJ2-7	CASSLISGAGYEQYF	TGTGCCAGCAGCCTAATTAGCGGAGCTGGGTACGAGCAGTACTTC
NA	NA	TRBV28	TRBJ2-3	CASSLAGSTDTQYF	TGTGCCAGCAGTTTAGCGGGGAGCACAGATACGCAGTATTTT
NA	NA	TRBV11-2	TRBJ1-1	CASSFGGVNTEAFF	TGTGCCAGCAGCTTCGGGGGAGTGAACACTGAAGCTTTCTTT
NA	NA	TRBV6-1	TRBJ1-6	CASVRGASNSPLHF	TGTGCCAGTGTCCGGGGAGCCTCTAATTCACCCCTCCACTTT
NA	NA	TRBV7-9	TRBJ1-1	CASSGGLNTEAFF	TGTGCCAGCAGTGGAGGCCTGAACACTGAAGCTTTCTTT
NA	NA	TRBV5-1	TRBJ2-7	CASSLGSFYEQYF	TGCGCCAGCAGCCTCGGGTCTTTCTACGAGCAGTACTTC
NA	TRBD1	TRBV6-1	TRBJ1-2	CASSERTGILSYTF	TGTGCCAGCAGTGAAAGGACAGGGATTTTAAGCTACACCTTC
NA	TRBD2	TRBV2	TRBJ2-3	CASKVPRAGGADTQYF	TGTGCCAGTAAAGTACCACGAGCGGGAGGGGCAGATACGCAGTATTTT
NA	NA	TRBV9	TRBJ2-2	CASSVQGLGTGELFF	TGTGCCAGCAGCGTGCAGGGGTTAGGCACCGGGGAGCTGTTTTTT
NA	TRBD1	TRBV5-1	TRBJ1-4	CASSSTGGGNEKLFF	TGCGCCAGCAGTTCCACAGGGGGAGGCAATGAAAAACTGTTTTTT
NA	NA	TRBV27	TRBJ2-1	CASSQGREQFF	TGTGCCAGCAGTCAGGGTCGTGAGCAGTTCTTC
NA	TRBD2	TRBV19	TRBJ2-2	CASTIGLAGGSDTGELFF	TGTGCCAGTACCATTGGACTAGCGGGAGGGTCGGACACCGGGGAGCTGTTTTTT